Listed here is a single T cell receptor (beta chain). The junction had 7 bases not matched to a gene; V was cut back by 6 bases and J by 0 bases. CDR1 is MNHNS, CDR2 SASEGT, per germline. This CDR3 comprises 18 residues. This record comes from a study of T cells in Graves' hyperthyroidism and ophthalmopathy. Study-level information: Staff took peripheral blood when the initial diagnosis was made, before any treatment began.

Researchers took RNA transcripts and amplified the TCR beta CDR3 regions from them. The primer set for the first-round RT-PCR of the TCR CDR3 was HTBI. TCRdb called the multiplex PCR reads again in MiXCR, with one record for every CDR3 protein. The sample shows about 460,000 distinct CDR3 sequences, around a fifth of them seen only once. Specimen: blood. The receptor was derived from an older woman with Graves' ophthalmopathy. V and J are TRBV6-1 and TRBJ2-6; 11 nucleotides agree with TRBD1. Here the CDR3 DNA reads TGTGCCAGCAGAGCTTCCGGGACAGGGGGCTCTGGGGCCAACGTCCTGACTTTC. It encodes CASRASGTGGSGANVLTF.